The rows below give T cell receptor beta chains drawn from one sample of a study of spatial heterogeneity in lung cancer. One entry per CDR3 protein results from TCRdb running MiXCR on the 5' RACE reads. The sample has tens of thousands of distinct CDR3 sequences, about 14% seen once. The sequencing here drew on PBMCs, taken at surgery. The receptors come from a male donor with early-stage non-small cell lung cancer. The CDR3 runs from the conserved cysteine through the conserved F or W. D genes are given only for firm matches. Some rows mark clone size as missing; the rest say once, few, many or name a class of expanded clone.

v_call	j_call	d_call	clone_size	cdr3_nt	cdr3_aa
TRBV5-6	TRBJ2-1	NA	few	TGTGCCAGCAGCTTGGGACTCGCCACCGATGAGCAGTTCTTC	CASSLGLATDEQFF
TRBV20-1	TRBJ2-7	TRBD2	few	TGCAGTGCTCTTGGACTAGCCTACGAGCAGTACTTC	CSALGLAYEQYF
TRBV27	TRBJ2-7	TRBD2	NA	TGTGCCAGCAGCTATGAAAGAGCGGGACTAGCGGGAGTAACGTCGTACGAGCAGTACTTC	CASSYERAGLAGVTSYEQYF
TRBV19	TRBJ2-2	NA	NA	TGTGCCAGTAGTATTAGTTTGAACACCGGGGAGCTGTTTTTT	CASSISLNTGELFF
TRBV3-1	TRBJ1-4	NA	many	TGTGCCAGCAGCGCGGGGTGGGGGCTTAATGAAAAACTGTTTTTT	CASSAGWGLNEKLFF
TRBV5-4	TRBJ2-7	NA	many	TGTGCCAGCAGCCCTTCCTGGGAGTCCTACGAGCAGTACTTC	CASSPSWESYEQYF
TRBV2	TRBJ2-1	TRBD2	few	TGTGCCAGTACTGGGACTAGCGGGGGCTCCTACAATGAGCAGTTCTTC	CASTGTSGGSYNEQFF
TRBV20-1	TRBJ1-5	TRBD1	NA	TGCAGTGCTAGAGATCTCGGGCCAGACAGGGGAGATCAGCCCCAGCATTTT	CSARDLGPDRGDQPQHF
TRBV19	TRBJ2-2	TRBD2	NA	TGTGCCAGTAGTAAACCTAGCGGGAGGACCACCGGGGAGCTGTTTTTT	CASSKPSGRTTGELFF
TRBV20-1	TRBJ2-3	TRBD2	many	TGCAGTGCTAGAGGGGGACTAGCGGGTGCCGCCGATACGCAGTATTTT	CSARGGLAGAADTQYF
TRBV7-9	TRBJ2-7	NA	NA	TGTGCCAGCAGCCCCACGGGCTCCTACGAGCAGTACTTC	CASSPTGSYEQYF
TRBV20-1	TRBJ2-5	TRBD1	NA	TGCAGTGCTAGAGGCCCAGGGGGCGCGGCCGAGACCCAGTACTTC	CSARGPGGAAETQYF
TRBV4-3	TRBJ2-5	TRBD1	few	TGCGCCAGCAGCCAAGCGCGACAGGGCCAAGAGACCCAGTACTTC	CASSQARQGQETQYF
TRBV12-3/TRBV12-4	TRBJ2-7	TRBD2	NA	TGTGCCAGCAGTGGGACTAACCAACGCTACTACGAGCAGTACTTC	CASSGTNQRYYEQYF
TRBV7-9	TRBJ2-5	NA	many	TGTGCCAGCAGCTTTACCGGGCCTACCCAGTACTTC	CASSFTGPTQYF
TRBV18	TRBJ2-6	NA	NA	TGTGCCAGCTCGCCCCTGGTGCCCTTAAACTCTGGGGCCAACGTCCTGACTTTC	CASSPLVPLNSGANVLTF
TRBV30	TRBJ2-2	TRBD1	few	TGTGCCTGGAGTGCTTGGGACAGACTTAACACCGGGGAGCTGTTTTTT	CAWSAWDRLNTGELFF
TRBV6-2/TRBV6-3	TRBJ2-1	TRBD2	NA	TGTGCCAGCAGACGACCGGGACTACTTAACAATGAGCAGTTCTTC	CASRRPGLLNNEQFF
TRBV9	TRBJ1-3	NA	many	TGTGCCAGCAGCGAACGGTTTAGCTCTGGAAACACCATATATTTT	CASSERFSSGNTIYF
TRBV24-1	TRBJ2-6	NA	many	TGTGCCACCAGTGATGTGACAACAGGGGCCAACGTCCTGACTTTC	CATSDVTTGANVLTF
TRBV7-9	TRBJ2-1	NA	few	TGTGCCAGCAGCTTAGGTAGTGGGGGGTACAATGAGCAGTTCTTC	CASSLGSGGYNEQFF
TRBV13	TRBJ2-1	TRBD2	many	TGTGCCAGCAGCGGCAGACTAGCGGGAGGAGATCGGTTCTTC	CASSGRLAGGDRFF
TRBV9	TRBJ2-1	NA	few	TGTGCCAGCAGCGCGGGCGGCGGCCAGAACAATGAGCAGTTCTTC	CASSAGGGQNNEQFF
TRBV5-1	TRBJ2-6	NA	NA	TGCGCCAACAGCTTTTCATCCAGGCCGACCCCTGGATCTGGGGCCAACGTCCTGACTTTC	CANSFSSRPTPGSGANVLTF
TRBV3-1	TRBJ1-2	NA	few	TGTGCCAGCAGCCCCACTAAGGGCAGTCAGAATGGCTACACCTTC	CASSPTKGSQNGYTF
TRBV7-9	TRBJ1-4	NA	NA	TGTGCCAGCAGCTTTCCGAGTTCAACTAATGAAAAACTGTTTTTT	CASSFPSSTNEKLFF
TRBV20-1	TRBJ2-3	TRBD2	few	TGCAGTGCTAGAAGGGACTACACAGATACGCAGTATTTT	CSARRDYTDTQYF
TRBV24-1	TRBJ2-2	TRBD1	few	TGTGCCACCAGTTCCGGGACAGGGTTCACCGGGGAGCTGTTTTTT	CATSSGTGFTGELFF
TRBV5-6	TRBJ2-5	TRBD1	NA	TGTGCCAGCAGCGGCGACAGGGAACAAGAGACCCAGTACTTC	CASSGDREQETQYF
TRBV7-2	TRBJ1-5	TRBD1	many	TGTGCCAGCAGCTTCAGACAGGGGCCGAATCAGCCCCAGCATTTT	CASSFRQGPNQPQHF
TRBV27	TRBJ1-1	NA	NA	TGTGCCAGCAGTGCCCGGAGGGGATTTGAAGCTTTCTTT	CASSARRGFEAFF
TRBV7-9	TRBJ2-1	NA	few	TGTGCCAGCAGCTTAGTCGAGCAATTTAACAATGAGCAGTTCTTC	CASSLVEQFNNEQFF
TRBV7-2	TRBJ1-4	NA	few	TGTGCCAGCAGCTTAGATCCGGGGAGGACTAATGAAAAACTGTTTTTT	CASSLDPGRTNEKLFF
TRBV29-1	TRBJ2-2	TRBD1	many	TGCAGCATCCGGGACAGGGCCACCGGGGAGCTGTTTTTT	CSIRDRATGELFF
TRBV7-6	TRBJ2-7	NA	few	TGTGCCAGCAGCCCCAATCCATCCTCCTACGAGCAGTACTTC	CASSPNPSSYEQYF
TRBV27	TRBJ1-1	NA	many	TGTGCCAGCAGTTTACAGGGTACCTCTGAAGCTTTCTTT	CASSLQGTSEAFF
TRBV10-3	TRBJ2-3	TRBD1	NA	TGTGCCATCAAAGAAACGACAGGGGGCGCGACAGATACGCAGTATTTT	CAIKETTGGATDTQYF
TRBV6-5	TRBJ2-1	TRBD2	many	TGTGCCAGCAGTTACGCGGGAGATGCGGTAAATGAGCAGTTCTTC	CASSYAGDAVNEQFF
TRBV9	TRBJ2-7	NA	NA	TGTGCCAGCAGCGTAGGGGGACTCTCCGCCTACGAGCAGTACTTC	CASSVGGLSAYEQYF
TRBV30	TRBJ2-5	NA	few	TGTGCCTGGAGTGTAAAGGAGCAGACCCAGTACTTC	CAWSVKEQTQYF
TRBV30	TRBJ2-1	TRBD2	NA	TGTGCCTGGAGTTTCCCGGGACTAGCGGGATTTGTCAATGAGCAGTTCTTC	CAWSFPGLAGFVNEQFF
TRBV27	TRBJ1-1	NA	NA	TGTGCCAGCAGGCCAGGGACTGTGAACACTGAAGCTTTCTTT	CASRPGTVNTEAFF
TRBV7-9	TRBJ2-1	TRBD2	many	TGTGCCAGCAGCTTATTTGGGCTAGCGGGAGTCAATGAGCAGTTCTTC	CASSLFGLAGVNEQFF
TRBV10-3	TRBJ2-3	TRBD2	NA	TGTGCCATTCAGGATAGCGGGACCCCCACAGATACGCAGTATTTT	CAIQDSGTPTDTQYF
TRBV10-1	TRBJ2-1	NA	few	TGCGCCAGCAGTGGATCCTACAATGAGCAGTTCTTC	CASSGSYNEQFF
TRBV27	TRBJ2-7	NA	NA	TGTGCCAGCAGTTTATCTTTCACAGGGTGGTACGAGCAGTACTTC	CASSLSFTGWYEQYF
TRBV28	TRBJ1-6	NA	many	TGTGCCAGCAGTTTCCCAAGGCGGGCCTCCTCGGCGAATTATTCACCCCTCCACTTT	CASSFPRRASSANYSPLHF
TRBV29-1	TRBJ1-2	NA	few	TGCAGCGTTGAAGGCGACTGGAACTATGGCTACACCTTC	CSVEGDWNYGYTF
TRBV6-5	TRBJ1-2	TRBD1	NA	TGTGCCAGCAGCCTACGGACAGGGGGCCCGGGCGGCTACACCTTC	CASSLRTGGPGGYTF
TRBV6-2/TRBV6-3	TRBJ1-5	NA	NA	TGTGCCAGCAGTTACCCAGCCCGTAGAGGGGGTTCGGGCAATCAGCCCCAGCATTTT	CASSYPARRGGSGNQPQHF
TRBV7-2	TRBJ1-2	TRBD1	many	TGTGCCAGCAGCATCCCCGAGACAGGGATTCATGGCTACACCTTC	CASSIPETGIHGYTF
TRBV28	TRBJ1-2	NA	many	TGTGCCAGCAGCAAAGGGACCTCTAACTATGGCTACACCTTC	CASSKGTSNYGYTF
TRBV6-2/TRBV6-3	TRBJ2-7	NA	few	TGTGCCAGCACCTCCGTCGGGATGGGCTACGAGCAGTACTTC	CASTSVGMGYEQYF
TRBV7-3	TRBJ1-3	NA	few	TGTGCCAGCAGCTTGGACAGTTTCTCTGGAAACACCATATATTTT	CASSLDSFSGNTIYF